The 4 T cell receptor beta chains reported below all come from one sample, sequenced in a study of shared clonotypes between healthy human individuals. Produced via immunoSEQ multiplex PCR; TCRdb's table is partial and in-frame only. Of some 740,000 clones in the sample, 92% were seen once. Naive CD8 cells were CD45RO-negative, positively selected for CCR7, excluding terminally differentiated effector memory CD45RA+ cells. Sample: naive CD8+ T cells sorted from blood. These receptors were obtained from a man aged 30 to 39 in good health.

This rearrangement joins TRBV29-1 to TRBJ2-7, with unresolved D. This CDR3 comprises 12 residues. V dropped 6 bases and J dropped 2 bases, with 11 bases sitting between them. The germline V gene encodes CDR1 SQVTM and CDR2 ANQGSEA. The CDR3 nucleotides read TGCAGCGTGGCAGGAGACGCCTACGAGCAGTACTTC. Protein: CSVAGDAYEQYF.

The CDR3 loop reads CASSLRTVPYEQYF. The CDR3 region has the DNA TGTGCCAGCAGCCTGCGGACAGTACCCTACGAGCAGTACTTC. The rearrangement uses TRBV7-2 and TRBJ2-7; D is perhaps TRBD1 (6 bases). CDR3 size: 14 residues. The germline CDR1 and CDR2 sequences are SGHTA and FQGNSA. The ends were cut back, 5 bases at V and 2 bases at J, with 13 bases in the middle.

The CDR3 nucleotides read TGTGCCAGCAGCCCCTCCAGCGCGGGAGGGCGCGAGCAGTACTTC. Its translation is CASSPSSAGGREQYF. V and J are TRBV28 and TRBJ2-7, with 9 bases fitting TRBD2. With 6 bases clipped from V and 6 bases from J, the junction kept 12 bases outside the gene matches. From germline, CDR1 is MDHEN and CDR2 SYDVKM. The CDR3 runs to 15 residues.

This clone was seen a single time. The chain is built from TRBV7-9 and TRBJ2-5; 9 bases map to TRBD2. CDR1 is SEHNR, CDR2 FQNEAQ, per germline (reference sequence). The CDR3 consists of 15 residues. The V segment lost 5 bases and the J segment 2 bases; nucleotides outside the gene matches: 6. Here the CDR3 DNA reads TGTGCCAGCAGCGTACTAGCGGGTGTTCAAGAGACCCAGTACTTC. This encodes CASSVLAGVQETQYF.